This T cell receptor (beta chain) derives from a study of T cell changes during pregnancy in multiple sclerosis. This table comes from immunoSEQ multiplex PCR, and its TCRdb copy is limited to in-frame clones, with some not included. Of under 70,000 clones in the sample, more than 80% are singletons; the top ten hold roughly 0.48%. This specimen consisted of CD4+ T cells from peripheral blood mononuclear cells, obtained after pregnancy. This clonotype was obtained from a female donor in good health, enrolled as a control in a pregnancy study.

Here the CDR3 reads CASSPPGGSTGELFF. In DNA form, the CDR3 reads TGTGCCAGCTCACCACCGGGGGGTTCCACCGGGGAGCTGTTTTTT. V is TRBV18 and J is TRBJ2-2; D is perhaps TRBD2 (6 bases). The CDR3 is made up of 15 amino acids. Per the germline V gene, CDR1 is KGHSH and CDR2 is LQKENI. V was clipped by 0 bases and J by 4 bases, with 9 bases between them.